Listed below are T cell receptor beta chains from one sample, sequenced in a study of shared clonotypes between healthy human individuals. Sequenced by immunoSEQ multiplex PCR; TCRdb stores in-frame clones only, minus some. The table lists 2 million to 3 million clones, 80% to 95% of them singletons. Sequencing used naive CD4+ T cells from PBMCs. The receptors stem from a man between 18 and 35 years old in good health. Some clones in this sample may be carry-over from other donors' samples. The CDR3 runs from the conserved cysteine through the conserved F or W. The D gene is left open where the match is weak. For some rows the clone size is stated as once, few or many, or as a class when expanded; others skip it.

abundance,len,v_gene,j_gene,d_gene,CDR3nt,CDR3aa
once,16,TRBV28,TRBJ1-2,TRBD1,TGTGCCAGCAGTTTCCGCCGCTATGGACAGGGCAATGGCTACACCTTC,CASSFRRYGQGNGYTF
-,15,TRBV19,TRBJ2-5,TRBD2,TGTGCCAGTACTAGGACTAGCGGGAGGTATGAGACCCAGTACTTC,CASTRTSGRYETQYF
-,15,TRBV25-1,TRBJ2-3,-,TGTGCCAGCAGTGATTGGTATGAGGGCACAGATACGCAGTATTTT,CASSDWYEGTDTQYF
-,14,TRBV9,TRBJ1-5,-,TGTGCCAGCAGCGTAGGCAGGGAGAATCAGCCCCAGCATTTT,CASSVGRENQPQHF
once,17,TRBV7-8,TRBJ1-6,TRBD1,TGTGCCAGCAGCTTAGACCCTCCGCGACAGGGTAATTCACCCCTCCACTTT,CASSLDPPRQGNSPLHF
-,13,TRBV5-4,TRBJ1-2,-,TGTGCCAGCAGAACGGCGGGGGAGAATGGCTACACCTTC,CASRTAGENGYTF
-,14,TRBV6-5,TRBJ2-1,-,TGTGCCAGCACCAAACAGGGAACCTACAATGAGCAGTTCTTC,CASTKQGTYNEQFF
-,15,TRBV5-4,TRBJ2-7,TRBD1,TGTGCCAGCACCCTCGGGGGACAGGGTTCCTACGAGCAGTACTTC,CASTLGGQGSYEQYF
once,12,TRBV30,TRBJ2-5,-,TGTGCCTGGAGCGTAACTCACGAGACCCAGTACTTC,CAWSVTHETQYF
-,13,TRBV18,TRBJ1-2,TRBD1,TGTGCCAGCTCACCAGACAGGGGTTCTGGCTACACCTTC,CASSPDRGSGYTF
once,13,TRBV5-5,TRBJ1-1,-,TGTGCCAGCAGCTTGACAGGTGGCACTGAAGCTTTCTTT,CASSLTGGTEAFF
-,14,TRBV6-6,TRBJ2-2,-,TGTGCCAGCACTCCAGCAACGAACACCGGGGAGCTGTTTTTT,CASTPATNTGELFF
-,13,TRBV6-1,TRBJ2-5,-,TGTGCCAGCAGTGAAGTGCAGTTGGAGACCCAGTACTTC,CASSEVQLETQYF
-,11,TRBV20-1,TRBJ2-1,-,TGCAGTGCGAGCTCCTACAATGAGCAGTTCTTC,CSASSYNEQFF
once,14,TRBV7-6,TRBJ2-1,TRBD2,TGTGCCAGCAGCGCAGTGACTAGCGGCCATGAGCAGTTCTTC,CASSAVTSGHEQFF
-,16,TRBV28,TRBJ2-6,-,TGTGCCAGCAGCCGGGGGGACAGCTCTGGGGCCAACGTCCTGACTTTC,CASSRGDSSGANVLTF
-,14,TRBV7-9,TRBJ2-7,TRBD1,TGTGCCAGCAGCCCCGTGGACAGGAACTACGAGCAGTACTTC,CASSPVDRNYEQYF
-,12,TRBV7-3,TRBJ2-3,-,TGTGCCAGCAGCCCCAACACAGATACGCAGTATTTT,CASSPNTDTQYF
once,13,TRBV6-1,TRBJ1-2,TRBD1,TGTGCCAGCACCCTCTCGACAGGGCTTGGCTACACCTTC,CASTLSTGLGYTF
-,13,TRBV5-1,TRBJ1-6,-,TGCGCCAGCAGCTTGGAGGGGAGGTCACCCCTCCACTTT,CASSLEGRSPLHF
-,14,TRBV28,TRBJ1-5,-,TGTGCCAGCAGTTGGACGGGGGGTAGTCAGCCCCAGCATTTT,CASSWTGGSQPQHF
-,14,TRBV7-2,TRBJ2-3,TRBD1,TGTGCCAGCAGCTTAGACAGGGGAGCAGATACGCAGTATTTT,CASSLDRGADTQYF
-,18,TRBV28,TRBJ2-5,-,TGTGCCAGCAGTTTACCCCCTCGTTACGTCCGGGCTTCGGAGACCCAGTACTTC,CASSLPPRYVRASETQYF
-,16,TRBV6-5,TRBJ1-1,-,TGTGCCAGCAGTTACTCGATGGGTGTGGGGGACACTGAAGCTTTCTTT,CASSYSMGVGDTEAFF
once,16,TRBV4-2,TRBJ2-5,TRBD2,TGTGCCAGCAGCCGCCAACCACTAGCGGGGCAAGAGACCCAGTACTTC,CASSRQPLAGQETQYF
-,16,TRBV15,TRBJ2-7,-,TGTGCCACCAGCAAACACGTCGGGTTGATGACCTACGAGCAGTACTTC,CATSKHVGLMTYEQYF
-,18,TRBV30,TRBJ2-6,-,TGTGCCTGGAGGGATCTCCAGGGAGCGAGCTCTGGGGCCAACGTCCTGACTTTC,CAWRDLQGASSGANVLTF
-,18,TRBV9,TRBJ2-4,TRBD1,TGTGCCAGCAGCGAACATGCCGGGACAGGGAGAAAAAGTGTCATTCAGTACTTC,CASSEHAGTGRKSVIQYF
once,13,TRBV6-1,TRBJ2-7,-,TGTGCCAGCAGTGAACCGTCCCCGGGGGAGCAGTACTTC,CASSEPSPGEQYF
-,16,TRBV19,TRBJ2-7,TRBD1,TGTGCCAGTAGTATTAGGAGGACAGGGGAATACTACGAGCAGTACTTC,CASSIRRTGEYYEQYF
-,15,TRBV27,TRBJ2-1,TRBD2,TGTGCCAGCAGTTTGGCGGGAGTTCTCTACAATGAGCAGTTCTTC,CASSLAGVLYNEQFF
-,16,TRBV5-4,TRBJ1-1,TRBD1,TGTGCCAGCAGCACAGCAAGACAGGGGGCGTGGACTGAAGCTTTCTTT,CASSTARQGAWTEAFF
-,17,TRBV7-3,TRBJ2-1,TRBD2,TGTGCCAGCAGCTTCACCGGGGGAGCGGGGCTTTTCAATGAGCAGTTCTTC,CASSFTGGAGLFNEQFF
-,16,TRBV4-2,TRBJ1-1,-,TGTGCCAGCAGCCAAACAGTCAGCTCCCCAAATACTGAAGCTTTCTTT,CASSQTVSSPNTEAFF
-,14,TRBV30,TRBJ1-4,-,TGTGCCTGGAGCAACGGCGCAACTAATGAAAAACTGTTTTTT,CAWSNGATNEKLFF
-,16,TRBV5-1,TRBJ2-5,TRBD2,TGCGCCAGCAGTTCAGGACTAGCGGGAGGGCCGGAGACCCAGTACTTC,CASSSGLAGGPETQYF
-,14,TRBV28,TRBJ2-7,-,TGTGCCAGCGGAACAGCGGGTCCCTCCTACGAGCAGTACTTC,CASGTAGPSYEQYF
-,19,TRBV7-9,TRBJ2-3,-,TGTGCCAGCAGCTTAGAAGGGCAAGCGGCCATAGCTCTCACAGATACGCAGTATTTT,CASSLEGQAAIALTDTQYF
-,14,TRBV7-3,TRBJ2-7,TRBD1,TGTGCCAGCAGACCCGGGACAGGGCAGTCCGAGCAGTACTTC,CASRPGTGQSEQYF
-,11,TRBV7-3,TRBJ1-1,-,TGTGCCAGCAGCGATGCGACGGAAGCTTTCTTT,CASSDATEAFF
-,15,TRBV6-5,TRBJ2-7,TRBD1,TGTGCCAGCAGTTATTGGGGGACAGGCACCTACGAGCAGTACTTC,CASSYWGTGTYEQYF
-,14,TRBV5-1,TRBJ2-1,-,TGCGCCAGCAGCCAGGGACCCCAATACAATGAGCAGTTCTTC,CASSQGPQYNEQFF
-,15,TRBV28,TRBJ2-1,TRBD1,TGTGCCAGCAGTTCACTGGACAGGGGAGGCAATGAGCAGTTCTTC,CASSSLDRGGNEQFF
-,15,TRBV29-1,TRBJ2-3,TRBD2,TGCAGCGTTGAAGGGCTAGCGGGAGAAGGAGATACGCAGTATTTT,CSVEGLAGEGDTQYF
-,13,TRBV13,TRBJ1-2,-,TGTGCCAGCAGCTTATATGAGGGTGTGGGCTACACCTTC,CASSLYEGVGYTF
once,15,TRBV4-1,TRBJ2-1,-,TGCGCCAGCAGCCAAGAGATTATGTCCTACAATGAGCAGTTCTTC,CASSQEIMSYNEQFF
-,16,TRBV28,TRBJ2-5,TRBD2,TGTGCCAGCAGTTCCTTAGCGGGAGGAAACCAAGAGACCCAGTACTTC,CASSSLAGGNQETQYF
few,14,TRBV9,TRBJ1-2,-,TGTGCCAGCAGCCCCCAGGAGGGGAACTATGGCTACACCTTC,CASSPQEGNYGYTF
few,14,TRBV9,TRBJ1-1,-,TGTGCCAGCAGCGTAGCTTCATGGAACACTGAAGCTTTCTTT,CASSVASWNTEAFF
-,18,TRBV23-1,TRBJ1-4,TRBD1,TGCGCCAGCAGTCAATGGGACAGGGTAATCTCAACTAATGAAAAACTGTTTTTT,CASSQWDRVISTNEKLFF
-,14,TRBV6-1,TRBJ1-2,-,TGTGCCAGCAGTGAAGTGGCGGGCTTCTATGGCTACACCTTC,CASSEVAGFYGYTF
-,13,TRBV7-9,TRBJ2-2,-,TGTGCCAGCAGCCTCGAGGAACCCGGGGAGCTGTTTTTT,CASSLEEPGELFF